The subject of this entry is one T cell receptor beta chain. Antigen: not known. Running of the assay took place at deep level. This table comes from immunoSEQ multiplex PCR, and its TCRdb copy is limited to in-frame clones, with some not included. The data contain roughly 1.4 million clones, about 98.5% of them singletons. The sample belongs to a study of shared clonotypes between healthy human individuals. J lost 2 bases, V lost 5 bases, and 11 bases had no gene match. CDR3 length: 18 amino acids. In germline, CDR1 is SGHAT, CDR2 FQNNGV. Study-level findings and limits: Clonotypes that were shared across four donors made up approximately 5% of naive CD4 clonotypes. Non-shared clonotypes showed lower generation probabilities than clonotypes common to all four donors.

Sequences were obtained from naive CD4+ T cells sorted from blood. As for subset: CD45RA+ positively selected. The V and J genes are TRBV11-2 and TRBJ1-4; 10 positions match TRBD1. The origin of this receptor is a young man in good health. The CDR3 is CASSRRTGGYRTNEKLFF. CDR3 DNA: TGTGCCAGCAGCAGAAGGACAGGGGGATACCGGACTAATGAAAAACTGTTTTTT.